The sequence of this T cell receptor (beta chain) was determined in a study of T cell responses to AZD1222 COVID-19 vaccine. Assay used: immunoSEQ multiplex PCR; TCRdb lists only in-frame clones, some missing. This table holds hundreds of thousands of clones, about 92% found once. Germline-derived CDR1 and CDR2 are KGHSH and LQKENI. Trimming removed 3 bases from V and 3 bases from J; junction bases left unmatched: 8. The CDR3 sequence is 16 residues long. In the case of this clone: As yet, its antigen is unknown.

Study results and limitations: There were mostly white British donors and more females than males, and clonal diversity was possibly underestimated.

The clonotype originates from an adult in good health. The specimen comprised peripheral blood, sampled on day 0 of MenACWY control vaccination. V and J are TRBV18 and TRBJ1-3, with 7 bases fitting TRBD1. The CDR3 nucleotides are TGTGCCAGCTCACCCTCCAGAGGGGGCGGTGGAAACACCATATATTTT. Protein product: CASSPSRGGGGNTIYF.